The rows below give T cell receptor beta chains drawn from one sample of a study of vaccination effects on CD4 cells after COVID-19. TCRdb's copy holds only in-frame clones and misses some; the assay was immunoSEQ multiplex PCR. The sample contains about 50,000 clones, 60% to 85% of which appear only once. These TCRs' antigens remain unknown. The specimen was CD4+ T cells from PBMCs cultured without peptide, collected before COVID-19 vaccination. These receptors originate from a human donor who received a COVID-19 vaccine. Both conserved end residues are part of each CDR3. Fields, in order: D gene, V gene, clone size, J gene, CDR3 protein, CDR3 DNA. D genes are given only for firm matches. Some rows have no size entry. The others give once, few or many, or a class for an expanded clone.

NA	TRBV19	NA	TRBJ1-6	CATNLGTNNSPLHF	TGTGCCACAAACCTCGGGACCAATAATTCACCCCTCCACTTT
NA	TRBV28	NA	TRBJ1-2	CASRIPVGAISGYTF	TGTGCCAGCAGAATTCCCGTGGGGGCAATTTCTGGCTACACCTTC
TRBD1	TRBV27	NA	TRBJ1-1	CASSPRDRGRNTEAFF	TGTGCCAGCAGTCCGAGAGACAGGGGAAGGAACACTGAAGCTTTCTTT
NA	TRBV5-1	NA	TRBJ1-4	CASSGGLNEKLFF	TGCGCCAGCTCCGGGGGCCTTAATGAAAAACTGTTTTTT
TRBD1	TRBV11-1	once	TRBJ1-2	CASSRDRGYGYTF	TGTGCCAGCAGCCGGGACAGGGGCTATGGCTACACCTTC
NA	TRBV5-1	NA	TRBJ1-1	CASSFMNQPNTEAFF	TGCGCCAGCAGTTTCATGAACCAACCTAACACTGAAGCTTTCTTT
NA	TRBV20-1	NA	TRBJ2-5	CSASWGGAGETQYF	TGCAGTGCTAGTTGGGGGGGGGCAGGAGAGACCCAGTACTTC
TRBD1	TRBV6-5	NA	TRBJ2-1	CASRRTGQYNEQFF	TGTGCCAGCAGACGAACGGGACAGTACAATGAGCAGTTCTTC
NA	TRBV19	NA	TRBJ1-6	CASTAAGGFSPLHF	TGTGCCAGTACCGCTGCGGGGGGGTTTTCACCCCTCCACTTT
TRBD1	TRBV6-2/TRBV6-3	NA	TRBJ1-6	CASSYLQGHLENNSPLHF	TGTGCCAGCAGTTACCTACAGGGGCACCTGGAGAATAATTCACCCCTCCACTTT
TRBD1	TRBV10-1	few	TRBJ1-6	CASRASTGNNSPLHF	TGCGCCAGCAGGGCATCGACAGGGAATAATTCACCCCTCCACTTT
NA	TRBV28	NA	TRBJ2-3	CASSFAGVPDTQYF	TGTGCCAGCAGTTTTGCAGGGGTGCCAGATACGCAGTATTTT
NA	TRBV11-2	once	TRBJ2-2	CASSSRGTRINQNTGELFF	TGTGCCAGCAGCAGTAGGGGGACCCGAATCAATCAGAACACCGGGGAGCTGTTTTTT
TRBD1	TRBV19	NA	TRBJ2-1	CASSSRTGGSYNEQFF	TGTGCCAGTAGTTCCCGGACAGGGGGGTCCTACAATGAGCAGTTCTTC
NA	TRBV30	NA	TRBJ1-2	CAWSVGGASGYTF	TGTGCCTGGAGTGTTGGCGGGGCTAGTGGCTACACCTTC
TRBD1	TRBV10-1	NA	TRBJ2-5	CASSPGQGASETQYF	TGCGCCAGCAGCCCGGGACAGGGGGCTAGCGAGACCCAGTACTTC
NA	TRBV5-1	few	TRBJ2-2	CASTMTGTNTGELFF	TGCGCCAGCACCATGACAGGCACGAACACCGGGGAGCTGTTTTTT
TRBD1	TRBV5-5	NA	TRBJ1-2	CASSLGLQGAWGYTF	TGTGCCAGCAGCTTGGGGCTACAGGGGGCCTGGGGCTACACCTTC
TRBD1	TRBV5-1	NA	TRBJ1-1	CASSSGPRQGAGMKAFF	TGCGCCAGCAGCTCAGGACCTAGACAGGGGGCCGGAATGAAGGCTTTCTTT
TRBD2	TRBV30	NA	TRBJ2-1	CAWSRGGPRNEQFF	TGTGCCTGGAGTCGCGGGGGGCCGCGCAATGAGCAGTTCTTC
NA	TRBV6-6	once	TRBJ1-2	CASSYRDLGGDYGYTF	TGTGCCAGCAGTTACCGGGACCTAGGGGGGGACTATGGCTACACCTTC
NA	TRBV19	NA	TRBJ2-2	CASSRDIAGELFF	TGTGCCAGTAGCAGGGATATAGCCGGGGAGCTGTTTTTT
NA	TRBV7-2	NA	TRBJ1-3	CASSLSGTGNTIYF	TGTGCCAGCAGCTTGTCAGGGACAGGAAACACCATATATTTT
NA	TRBV30	few	TRBJ1-3	CAWSKAGAFSGNTIYF	TGTGCCTGGAGTAAGGCAGGGGCATTCTCTGGAAACACCATATATTTT
NA	TRBV10-1	few	TRBJ1-6	CASSASPNNNSPLHF	TGCGCCAGCAGTGCGAGCCCAAATAATAATTCACCCCTCCACTTT
NA	TRBV7-2	NA	TRBJ1-3	CASSLEVGLGNTIYF	TGTGCCAGCAGCTTAGAAGTGGGGCTCGGAAACACCATATATTTT